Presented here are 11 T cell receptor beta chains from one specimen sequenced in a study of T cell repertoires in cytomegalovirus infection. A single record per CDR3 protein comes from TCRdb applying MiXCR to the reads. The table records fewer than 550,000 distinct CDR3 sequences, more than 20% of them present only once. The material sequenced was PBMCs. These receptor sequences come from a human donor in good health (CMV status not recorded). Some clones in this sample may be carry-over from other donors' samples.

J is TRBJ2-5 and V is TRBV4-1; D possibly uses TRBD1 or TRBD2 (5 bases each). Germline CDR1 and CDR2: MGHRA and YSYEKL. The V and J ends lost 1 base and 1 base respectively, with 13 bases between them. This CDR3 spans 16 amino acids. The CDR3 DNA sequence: TGCGCCAGCAGCCAAGGGGGGTGGGCCACCCAAGAGACCCAGTACTTC. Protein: CASSQGGWATQETQYF.

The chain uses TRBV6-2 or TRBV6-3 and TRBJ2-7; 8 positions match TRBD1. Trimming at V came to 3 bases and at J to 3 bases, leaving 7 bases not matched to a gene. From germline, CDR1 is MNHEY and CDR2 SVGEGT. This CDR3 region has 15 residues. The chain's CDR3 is CASSYLGQGVYEQYF. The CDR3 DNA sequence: TGTGCCAGCAGTTATCTAGGACAGGGAGTCTACGAGCAGTACTTC.

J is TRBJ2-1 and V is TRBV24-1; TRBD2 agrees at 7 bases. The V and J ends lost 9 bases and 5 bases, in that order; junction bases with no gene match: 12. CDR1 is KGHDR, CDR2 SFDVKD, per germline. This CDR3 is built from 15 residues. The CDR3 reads CATQGFLGGDNEQFF. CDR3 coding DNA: TGTGCCACCCAGGGTTTTTTGGGAGGGGACAATGAGCAGTTCTTC.

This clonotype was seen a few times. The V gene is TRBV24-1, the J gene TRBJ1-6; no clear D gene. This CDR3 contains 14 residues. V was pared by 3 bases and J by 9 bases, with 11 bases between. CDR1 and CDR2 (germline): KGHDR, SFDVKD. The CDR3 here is CATSDNSDSSPLHF. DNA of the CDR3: TGTGCCACCAGTGATAACAGCGATTCTTCACCCCTCCACTTT.

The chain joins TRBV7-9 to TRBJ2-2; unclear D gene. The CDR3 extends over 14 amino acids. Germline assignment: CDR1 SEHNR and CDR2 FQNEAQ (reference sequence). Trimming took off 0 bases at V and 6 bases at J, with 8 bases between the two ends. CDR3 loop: CASSLADWSGELFF. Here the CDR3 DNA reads TGTGCCAGCAGCTTAGCCGACTGGTCCGGGGAGCTGTTTTTT.

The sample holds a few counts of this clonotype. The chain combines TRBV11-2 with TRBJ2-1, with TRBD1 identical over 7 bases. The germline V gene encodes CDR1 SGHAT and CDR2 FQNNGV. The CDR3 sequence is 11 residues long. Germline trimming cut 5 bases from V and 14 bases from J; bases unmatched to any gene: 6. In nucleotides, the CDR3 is TGTGCCAGCAGCGACCGGGACAGTGAGTTCTTC. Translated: CASSDRDSEFF.

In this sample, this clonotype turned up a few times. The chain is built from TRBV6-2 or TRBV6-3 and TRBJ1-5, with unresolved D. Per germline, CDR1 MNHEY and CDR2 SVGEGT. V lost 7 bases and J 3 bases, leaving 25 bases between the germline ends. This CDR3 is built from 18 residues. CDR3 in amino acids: CASTPPGGVPYANQPQHF. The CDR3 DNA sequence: TGTGCCAGCACACCCCCGGGAGGAGTGCCATATGCCAATCAGCCCCAGCATTTT.

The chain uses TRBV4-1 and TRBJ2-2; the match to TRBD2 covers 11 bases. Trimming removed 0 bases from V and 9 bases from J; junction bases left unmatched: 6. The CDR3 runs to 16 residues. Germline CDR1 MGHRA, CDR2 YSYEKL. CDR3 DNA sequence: TGCGCCAGCAGCCAAGAGATAGCGGGAGGGCCGAGGGAGCTGTTTTTT. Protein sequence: CASSQEIAGGPRELFF.

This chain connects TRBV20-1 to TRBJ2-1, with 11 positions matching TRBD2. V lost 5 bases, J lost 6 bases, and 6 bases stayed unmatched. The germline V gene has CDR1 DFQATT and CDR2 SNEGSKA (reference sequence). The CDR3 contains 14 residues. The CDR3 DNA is TGCAGTGCTTATTATAGCGGGAGGGTCAATGAGCAGTTCTTC. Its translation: CSAYYSGRVNEQFF.

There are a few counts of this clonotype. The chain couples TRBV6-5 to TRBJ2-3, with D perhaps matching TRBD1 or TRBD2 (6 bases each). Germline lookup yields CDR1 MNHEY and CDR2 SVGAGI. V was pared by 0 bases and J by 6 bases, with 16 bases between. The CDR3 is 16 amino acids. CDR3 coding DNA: TGTGCCAGCAGTTACTCGAGTGGGCTAGGGGGGGATACGCAGTATTTT. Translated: CASSYSSGLGGDTQYF.

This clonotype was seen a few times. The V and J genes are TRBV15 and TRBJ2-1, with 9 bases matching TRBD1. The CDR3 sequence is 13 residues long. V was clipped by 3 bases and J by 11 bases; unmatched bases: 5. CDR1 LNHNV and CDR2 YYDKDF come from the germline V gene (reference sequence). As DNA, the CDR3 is TGTGCCACCAGCAGGGACAGGGGCTTGCAGCAGTTCTTC. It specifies CATSRDRGLQQFF.